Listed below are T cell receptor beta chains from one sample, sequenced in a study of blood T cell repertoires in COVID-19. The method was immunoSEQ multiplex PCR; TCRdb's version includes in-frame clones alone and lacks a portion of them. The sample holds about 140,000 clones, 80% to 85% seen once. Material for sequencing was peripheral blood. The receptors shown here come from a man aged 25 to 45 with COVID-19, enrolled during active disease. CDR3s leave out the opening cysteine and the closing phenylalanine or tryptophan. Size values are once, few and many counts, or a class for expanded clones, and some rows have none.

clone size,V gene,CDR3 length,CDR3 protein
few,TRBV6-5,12,ASSLGGAIDEQF
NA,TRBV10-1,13,ASSDLAENTDTQY
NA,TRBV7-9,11,ASSLSLVETQY
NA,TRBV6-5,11,ASTSSEGGELF
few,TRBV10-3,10,AISLGADTQY
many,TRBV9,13,ASSDSGSIGTEAF
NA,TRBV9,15,ASSDGTRLFSTDTQY
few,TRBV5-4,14,ASSLGASGQIYEQY
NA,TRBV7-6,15,ASSLEVQREDTGELF
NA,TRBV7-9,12,ASDGGAGINEQF
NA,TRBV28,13,ASRPLAGGTDTQY
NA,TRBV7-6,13,ASSSQGIGTGELF
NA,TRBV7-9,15,ASSLVSSGSPAYEQY
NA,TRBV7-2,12,ASSYRGRTDEQY
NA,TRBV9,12,ASSVGSGTYEQY
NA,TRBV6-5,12,AIRGTSGDNEQF
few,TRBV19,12,ASSLTSGSKTQY
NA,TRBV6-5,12,ASSRTIGANVLT
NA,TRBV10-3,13,AISDQSPRTYEQY